Ten or more counts support the clone carrying this TCR beta chain. Its target is not known. This entry comes from a study of naive and memory T cell subsets. CD4 T cells were positively selected, then CD8 T cells from the CD4-negative fraction. An equimolar mix of two oligonucleotides served as the beta constant-region primer for TRBC1 and TRBC2. The ligated cDNA underwent four PCR rounds using SP2 and nested alpha and beta constant-region primers. TCRdb re-analysed the UMI-ligation and nested PCR reads in MiXCR, keeping a single row per CDR3 protein. The data contain roughly 91,000 distinct CDR3 sequences, about 12% of them singletons. V was pared by 5 bases and J by 1 base, with 7 bases of the junction left unmatched. The CDR3 length is 15 residues. Germline V CDR1 and CDR2: SGHVS, FNYEAQ. Findings and caveats of the study: Expression changes during T cell differentiation may affect RNA-based TCR counts. In naive cells, over 85% of TCR sequences were seen only once.

V gene TRBV7-6 combines with J gene TRBJ2-5; 7 bases match TRBD2. Input material: central memory CD4+ T cells from blood. This clonotype originated in a human donor in good health. The CDR3 DNA reads TGTGCCAGCAGCCCACAAGCGGGGCTCCAAGAGACCCAGTACTTC. It yields the protein CASSPQAGLQETQYF.